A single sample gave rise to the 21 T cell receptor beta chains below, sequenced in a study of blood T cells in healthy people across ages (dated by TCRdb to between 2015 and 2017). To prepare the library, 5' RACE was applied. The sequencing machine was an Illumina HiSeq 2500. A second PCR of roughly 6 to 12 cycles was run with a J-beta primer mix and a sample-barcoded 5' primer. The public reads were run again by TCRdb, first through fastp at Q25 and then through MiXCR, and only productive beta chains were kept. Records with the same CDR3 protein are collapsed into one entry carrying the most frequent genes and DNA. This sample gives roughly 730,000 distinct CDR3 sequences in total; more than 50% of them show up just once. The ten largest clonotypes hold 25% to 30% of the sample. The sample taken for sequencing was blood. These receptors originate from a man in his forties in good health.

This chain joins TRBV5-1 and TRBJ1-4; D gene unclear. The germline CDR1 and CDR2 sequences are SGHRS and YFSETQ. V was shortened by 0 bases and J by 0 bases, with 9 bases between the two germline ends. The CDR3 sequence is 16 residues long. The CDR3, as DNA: TGCGCCAGCAGCTTGGCTGAACGGTCAACTAATGAAAAACTGTTTTTT. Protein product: CASSLAERSTNEKLFF. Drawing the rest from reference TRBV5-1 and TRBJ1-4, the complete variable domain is KAGVTQTPRYLIKTRGQQVTLSCSPISGHRSVSWYQQTPGQGLQFLFEYFSETQRNKGNFPGRFSGRQFSNSRSEMNVSTLELGDSALYLCASSLAERSTNEKLFFGSGTQLSVL.

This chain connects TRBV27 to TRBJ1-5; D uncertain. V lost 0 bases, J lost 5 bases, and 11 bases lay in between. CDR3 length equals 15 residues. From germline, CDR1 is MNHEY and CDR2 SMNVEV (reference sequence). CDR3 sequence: CASSLSAQLYQPQHF. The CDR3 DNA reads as TGTGCCAGCAGTTTATCCGCCCAACTTTATCAGCCCCAGCATTTT.

In nucleotides, the CDR3 is TGCAGTGCTAGGGAACCTGCAGGGGGCAGTCCTAACTATGGCTACACCTTC. Amino acids: CSAREPAGGSPNYGYTF. The chain uses TRBV20-1 and TRBJ1-2; 8 bases are a match to TRBD1. The CDR3 loop spans 17 amino acids. In germline, CDR1 is DFQATT, CDR2 SNEGSKA (reference sequence). Trimming took 3 bases from V and 0 from J; bases not matched to a gene: 12.

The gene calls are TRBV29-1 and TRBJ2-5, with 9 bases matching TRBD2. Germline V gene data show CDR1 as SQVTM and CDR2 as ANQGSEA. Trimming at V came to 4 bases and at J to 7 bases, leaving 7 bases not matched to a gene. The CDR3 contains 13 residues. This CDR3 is CSVGLAGTGTQYF. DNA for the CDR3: TGCAGCGTTGGGCTAGCGGGAACAGGGACCCAGTACTTC. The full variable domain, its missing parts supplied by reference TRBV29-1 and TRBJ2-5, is SAVISQKPSRDICQRGTSLTIQCQVDSQVTMMFWYRQQPGQSLTLIATANQGSEATYESGFVIDKFPISRPNLTFSTLTVSNMSPEDSSIYLCSVGLAGTGTQYFGPGTRLLVL.

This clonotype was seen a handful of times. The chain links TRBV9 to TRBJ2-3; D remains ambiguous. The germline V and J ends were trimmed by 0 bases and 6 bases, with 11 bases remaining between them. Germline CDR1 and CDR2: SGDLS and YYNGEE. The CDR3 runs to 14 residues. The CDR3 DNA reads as TGTGCCAGCAGCGTAGAGTTAGACACCGATACGCAGTATTTT. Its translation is CASSVELDTDTQYF.

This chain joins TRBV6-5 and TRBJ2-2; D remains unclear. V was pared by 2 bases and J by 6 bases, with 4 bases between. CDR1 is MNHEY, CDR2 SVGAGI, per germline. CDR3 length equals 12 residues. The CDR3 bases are TGTGCCAGCAGTTACGACCCCGGGGAGCTGTTTTTT. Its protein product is CASSYDPGELFF.

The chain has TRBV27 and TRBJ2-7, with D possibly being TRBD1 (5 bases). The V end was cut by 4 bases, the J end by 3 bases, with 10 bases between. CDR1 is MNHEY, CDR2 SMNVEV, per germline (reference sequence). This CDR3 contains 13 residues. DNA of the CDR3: TGTGCCAGCAGTTCTCGACAGATCTACGAGCAGTACTTC. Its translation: CASSSRQIYEQYF.

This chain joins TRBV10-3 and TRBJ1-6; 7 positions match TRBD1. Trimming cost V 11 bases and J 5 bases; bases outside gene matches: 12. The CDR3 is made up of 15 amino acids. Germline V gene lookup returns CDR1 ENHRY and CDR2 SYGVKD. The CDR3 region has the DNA TGTGCCGCCCAGGAAAATGACAGGGATAATTCACCCCTCCACTTT. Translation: CAAQENDRDNSPLHF.

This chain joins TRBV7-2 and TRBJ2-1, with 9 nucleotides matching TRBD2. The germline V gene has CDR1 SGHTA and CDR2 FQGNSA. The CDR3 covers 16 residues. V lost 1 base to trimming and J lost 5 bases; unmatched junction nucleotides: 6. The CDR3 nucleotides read TGTGCCAGCAGCTTAGTGCGCGGGAGGGGGAACAATGAGCAGTTCTTC. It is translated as CASSLVRGRGNNEQFF.

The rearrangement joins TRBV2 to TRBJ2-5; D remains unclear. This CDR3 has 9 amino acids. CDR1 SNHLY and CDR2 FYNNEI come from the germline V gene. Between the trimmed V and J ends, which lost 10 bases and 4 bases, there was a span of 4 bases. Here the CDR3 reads CATTETQYF. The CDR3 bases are TGTGCCACCACAGAGACCCAGTACTTC.

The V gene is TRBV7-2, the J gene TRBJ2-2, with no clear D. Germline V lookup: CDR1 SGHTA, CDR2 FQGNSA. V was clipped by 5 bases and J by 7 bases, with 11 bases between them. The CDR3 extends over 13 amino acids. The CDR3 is CASSPREHGELFF. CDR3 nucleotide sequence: TGTGCCAGCAGCCCCAGAGAACACGGGGAGCTGTTTTTT.

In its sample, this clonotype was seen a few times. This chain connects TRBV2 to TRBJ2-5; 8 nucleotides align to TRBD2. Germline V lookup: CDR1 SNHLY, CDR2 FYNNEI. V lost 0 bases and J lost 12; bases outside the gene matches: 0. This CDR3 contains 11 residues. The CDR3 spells CASSEASGKYF. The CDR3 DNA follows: TGTGCCAGCAGTGAAGCTAGCGGGAAGTACTTC.

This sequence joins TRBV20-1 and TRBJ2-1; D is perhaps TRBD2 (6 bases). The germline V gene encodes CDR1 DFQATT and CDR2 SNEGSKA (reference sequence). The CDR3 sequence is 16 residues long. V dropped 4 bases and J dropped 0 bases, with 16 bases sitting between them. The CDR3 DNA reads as TGCAGTGCTACCTTTCACGGGACTGGCTCCTACAATGAGCAGTTCTTC. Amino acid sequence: CSATFHGTGSYNEQFF.

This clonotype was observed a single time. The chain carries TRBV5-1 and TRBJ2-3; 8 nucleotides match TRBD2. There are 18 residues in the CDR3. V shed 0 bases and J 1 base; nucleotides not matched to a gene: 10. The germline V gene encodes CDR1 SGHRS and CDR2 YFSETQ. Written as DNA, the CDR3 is TGCGCCAGCAGCTTGGCCGAGAAGGCTAGCGGGCGCACAGATACGCAGTATTTT. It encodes CASSLAEKASGRTDTQYF.

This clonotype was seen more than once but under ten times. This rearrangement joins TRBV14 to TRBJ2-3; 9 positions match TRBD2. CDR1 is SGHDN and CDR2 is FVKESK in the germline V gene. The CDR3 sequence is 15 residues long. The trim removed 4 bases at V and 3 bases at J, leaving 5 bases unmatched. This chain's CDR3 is CASSRERGATDTQYF. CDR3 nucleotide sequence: TGTGCCAGCAGCCGAGAGCGGGGGGCGACAGATACGCAGTATTTT.

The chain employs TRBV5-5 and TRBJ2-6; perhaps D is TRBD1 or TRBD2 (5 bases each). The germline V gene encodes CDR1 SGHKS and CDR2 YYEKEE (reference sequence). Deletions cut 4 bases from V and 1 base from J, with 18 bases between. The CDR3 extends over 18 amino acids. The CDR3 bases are TGTGCCAGCAGCCGAGAGCTGGGGGTACCTTCTGGGGCCAACGTCCTGACTTTC. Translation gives CASSRELGVPSGANVLTF.

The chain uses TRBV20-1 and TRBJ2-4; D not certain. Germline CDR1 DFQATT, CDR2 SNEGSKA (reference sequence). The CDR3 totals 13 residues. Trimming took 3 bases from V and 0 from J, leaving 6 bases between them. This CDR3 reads CSASPLAKNIQYF. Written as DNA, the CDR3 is TGCAGTGCTAGTCCTCTAGCCAAAAACATTCAGTACTTC.

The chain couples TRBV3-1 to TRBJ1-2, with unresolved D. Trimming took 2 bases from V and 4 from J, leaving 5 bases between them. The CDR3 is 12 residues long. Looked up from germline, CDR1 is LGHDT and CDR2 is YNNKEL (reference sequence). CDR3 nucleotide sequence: TGTGCCAGCAGCCAACGGGTCTATGGCTACACCTTC. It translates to CASSQRVYGYTF.

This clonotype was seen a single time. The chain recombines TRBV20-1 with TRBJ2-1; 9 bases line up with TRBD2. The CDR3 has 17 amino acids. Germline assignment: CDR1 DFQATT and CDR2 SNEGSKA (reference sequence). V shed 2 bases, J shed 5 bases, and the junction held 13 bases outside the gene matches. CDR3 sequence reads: CSARRREGLFGNNEQFF. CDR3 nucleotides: TGCAGTGCTAGACGGCGGGAGGGCCTTTTTGGGAACAATGAGCAGTTCTTC.

The CDR3 spells CASSDPTGGAVDEQFF. The DNA of the CDR3 is TGTGCCAGCAGCGACCCTACGGGGGGCGCGGTAGATGAGCAGTTCTTC. The chain has TRBV7-9 and TRBJ2-1; D perhaps matches TRBD2 (7 bases). Germline V gene data show CDR1 as SEHNR and CDR2 as FQNEAQ (reference sequence). With 5 bases removed from V and 8 bases from J, the gap between germline ends came to 22 bases. This CDR3 is 16 amino acids long.

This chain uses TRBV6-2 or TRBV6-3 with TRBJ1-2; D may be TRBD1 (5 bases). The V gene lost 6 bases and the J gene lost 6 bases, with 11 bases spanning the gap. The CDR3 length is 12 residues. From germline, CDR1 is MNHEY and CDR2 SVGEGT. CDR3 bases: TGTGCCAGCAGATCGGGACCGCATGGCTACACCTTC. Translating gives CASRSGPHGYTF.